The T cell receptor (beta chain) described here comes from a study of identical twins. V dropped 7 bases and J dropped 7 bases, with 21 bases sitting between them. The CDR3 consists of 15 residues. From germline, CDR1 is SGHTS and CDR2 YDEGEE. This clonotype was seen a handful of times. TCRdb independently ran MiXCR on the 5' RACE reads; one entry per CDR3 protein. The data hold about 480,000 distinct CDR3 sequences, with 12% to 15% observed a single time. Healthy Caucasians provided all donations. The data also belong to a second study, concerning yellow fever vaccine responses in identical twins.

This receptor was obtained from a woman between 18 and 30 years old in good health. This chain uses TRBV5-8 with TRBJ2-1, with D perhaps TRBD2 (6 bases). Sequences were obtained from CD4+ T cells sorted from blood. The CDR3 DNA reads TGTGCCAGCTGCACCATGGGACTCCTGTTAAATGAGCAGTTCTTC. Protein product: CASCTMGLLLNEQFF.